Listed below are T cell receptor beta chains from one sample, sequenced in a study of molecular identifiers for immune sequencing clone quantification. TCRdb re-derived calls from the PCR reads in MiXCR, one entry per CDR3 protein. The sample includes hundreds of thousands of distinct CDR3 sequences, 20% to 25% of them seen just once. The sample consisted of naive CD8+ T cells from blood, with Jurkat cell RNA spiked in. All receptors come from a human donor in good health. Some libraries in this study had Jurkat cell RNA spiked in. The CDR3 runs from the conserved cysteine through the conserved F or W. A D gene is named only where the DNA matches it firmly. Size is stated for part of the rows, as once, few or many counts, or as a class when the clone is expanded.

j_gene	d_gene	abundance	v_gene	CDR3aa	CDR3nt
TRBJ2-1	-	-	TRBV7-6	CASSLVWSIGSNEQFF	TGTGCCAGCAGCTTAGTTTGGTCTATCGGGTCCAATGAGCAGTTCTTC
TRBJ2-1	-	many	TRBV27	CASSFSGGNEQFF	TGTGCCAGCAGTTTTTCCGGGGGCAATGAGCAGTTCTTC
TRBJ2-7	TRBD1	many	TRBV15	CATSSGQGIRYEQYF	TGTGCCACCAGCAGCGGACAGGGAATAAGGTACGAGCAGTACTTC
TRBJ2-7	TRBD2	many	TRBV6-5	CASSYSLAGGYEQYF	TGTGCCAGCAGTTACTCGCTAGCGGGGGGGTACGAGCAGTACTTC
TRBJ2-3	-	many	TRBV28	CASSLGKGGTDTQYF	TGTGCCAGCAGTTTAGGGAAGGGGGGTACAGATACGCAGTATTTT
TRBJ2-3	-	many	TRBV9	CASSVGMGITDTQYF	TGTGCCAGCAGCGTAGGAATGGGAATCACAGATACGCAGTATTTT
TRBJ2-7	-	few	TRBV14	CASSQFGVRGRSAYEQYF	TGTGCCAGCAGCCAATTCGGGGTAAGGGGTCGATCCGCCTACGAGCAGTACTTC
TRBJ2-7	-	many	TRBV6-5	CASSYSAGQPHYEQYF	TGTGCCAGCAGTTACTCCGCAGGCCAACCGCACTACGAGCAGTACTTC
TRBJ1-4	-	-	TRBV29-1	CSVRDDYNGKLFF	TGCAGCGTCCGGGACGACTATAATGGAAAACTGTTTTTT
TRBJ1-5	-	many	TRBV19	CASSIGHLRSNQPQHF	TGTGCCAGTAGTATAGGTCACCTAAGGAGCAATCAGCCCCAGCATTTT
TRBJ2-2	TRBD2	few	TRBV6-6	CASSYRLPTSGGTNTGELFF	TGTGCCAGCAGTTACCGCCTCCCCACTAGCGGGGGGACGAACACCGGGGAGCTGTTTTTT
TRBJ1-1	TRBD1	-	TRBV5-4	CASSLARTGAMTEASF	TGTGCCAGCAGCTTGGCGAGAACAGGGGCGATGACTGAAGCTTCCTTT
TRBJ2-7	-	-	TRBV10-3	CAIKPGVSYEQHF	TGTGCCATCAAACCAGGGGTTTCCTACGAGCAGCACTTC
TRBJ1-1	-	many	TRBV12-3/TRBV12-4	CASIQGSEAFF	TGTGCCAGCATCCAGGGGTCTGAAGCTTTCTTT
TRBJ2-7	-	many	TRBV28	CASSLTGSSSYEQYF	TGTGCCAGCAGTTTAACCGGGAGCAGCTCCTACGAGCAGTACTTC
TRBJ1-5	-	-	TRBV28	CASSRTENQPQHF	TGTGCCAGCAGTCGGACAGAAAATCAGCCCCAGCATTTT
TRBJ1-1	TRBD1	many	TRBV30	CAWSPKTGVPEAFF	TGTGCCTGGAGTCCGAAGACAGGGGTCCCTGAAGCTTTCTTT
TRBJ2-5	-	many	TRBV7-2	CASSARRGEETQYF	TGTGCCAGCAGCGCCCGAAGGGGTGAGGAGACCCAGTACTTC
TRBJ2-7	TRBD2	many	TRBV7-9	CASSQIWGLAVYEQYF	TGTGCCAGCAGCCAGATCTGGGGACTAGCGGTTTACGAGCAGTACTTC
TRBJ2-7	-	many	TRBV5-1	CASSLEGDYYEQYF	TGCGCCAGCAGCTTAGAAGGGGATTACTACGAGCAGTACTTC
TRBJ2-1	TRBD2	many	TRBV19	CASSQAGGPFNEQFF	TGTGCCAGTAGCCAAGCGGGAGGGCCTTTCAATGAGCAGTTCTTC
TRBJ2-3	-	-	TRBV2	CAFPGLRLADTQYF	TGTGCCTTCCCAGGTCTGCGCTTGGCAGATACGCAGTATTTT
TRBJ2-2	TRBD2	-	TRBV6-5	CASSSRTSGLELFF	TGTGCCAGCAGTTCCAGGACTAGCGGCCTGGAGCTGTTTTTT
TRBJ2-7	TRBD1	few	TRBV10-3	CAIRIDRDSSYEQYF	TGTGCCATCAGGATAGACAGGGACAGCTCCTACGAGCAGTACTTC